The rows below give T cell receptor beta chains drawn from one sample of a study of identical twins. Each CDR3 protein gets one entry after TCRdb re-called the 5' RACE reads with MiXCR. This table has about 790,000 distinct CDR3 sequences, around a sixth appearing once. These data were also filed under a second study, of T cells expressing NK-cell markers.

Sequencing was done on a sample of PBMCs. The source of these receptors is a woman in her late teens or twenties in good health. The CDR3 runs from the conserved cysteine through the conserved F or W. Fields, in order: clone size, D gene, J gene, V gene, CDR3 protein, CDR3 DNA. A D gene is named only where the DNA matches it firmly. A row's size may be missing; if present it is once, few, many or a size class.

abundance: NA; d_gene: NA; j_gene: TRBJ1-2; v_gene: TRBV19; CDR3aa: CASNPGHFGYTF; CDR3nt: TGTGCCAGTAATCCGGGACATTTTGGCTACACCTTC
abundance: few; d_gene: NA; j_gene: TRBJ1-1; v_gene: TRBV12-3/TRBV12-4; CDR3aa: CASSLGRDTRKYTEAFF; CDR3nt: TGTGCCAGCAGCCTCGGCCGGGACACCAGGAAATACACTGAAGCTTTCTTT
abundance: NA; d_gene: NA; j_gene: TRBJ1-4; v_gene: TRBV7-9; CDR3aa: CASSGQGFEKLFF; CDR3nt: TGTGCCAGCAGTGGTCAGGGGTTCGAAAAACTGTTTTTT
abundance: once; d_gene: TRBD1; j_gene: TRBJ2-5; v_gene: TRBV6-1; CDR3aa: CASSRQGVPETQYF; CDR3nt: TGTGCCAGCAGTAGACAGGGAGTTCCAGAGACCCAGTACTTC
abundance: NA; d_gene: NA; j_gene: TRBJ2-7; v_gene: TRBV5-1; CDR3aa: CASSRSLDEQYF; CDR3nt: TGCGCCAGCAGCCGGAGCCTGGACGAGCAGTACTTC
abundance: NA; d_gene: TRBD2; j_gene: TRBJ2-7; v_gene: TRBV7-2; CDR3aa: CASSLTSSGGLSYEQYF; CDR3nt: TGTGCCAGCAGCTTAACCTCTAGCGGGGGGCTCTCCTACGAGCAGTACTTC
abundance: few; d_gene: TRBD2; j_gene: TRBJ2-1; v_gene: TRBV6-1; CDR3aa: CASSLRTSGSNNEQFF; CDR3nt: TGTGCCAGCAGCCTCAGGACTAGCGGGAGCAACAATGAGCAGTTCTTC
abundance: many; d_gene: TRBD2; j_gene: TRBJ2-1; v_gene: TRBV10-2; CDR3aa: CAIRRERSYGDEQFF; CDR3nt: TGCGCCATCCGGCGGGAGCGGAGCTATGGCGATGAGCAGTTCTTC
abundance: NA; d_gene: NA; j_gene: TRBJ2-3; v_gene: TRBV10-2; CDR3aa: CASSETGQYF; CDR3nt: TGCGCCAGCAGTGAGACCGGACAGTATTTT
abundance: few; d_gene: NA; j_gene: TRBJ2-5; v_gene: TRBV7-9; CDR3aa: CASALGQYEEETQYF; CDR3nt: TGTGCCAGCGCCCTCGGACAGTATGAAGAGGAGACCCAGTACTTC
abundance: NA; d_gene: TRBD2; j_gene: TRBJ2-1; v_gene: TRBV4-3; CDR3aa: CASSQDSGRPYNEQFF; CDR3nt: TGCGCCAGCAGCCAAGATAGCGGGAGACCTTACAATGAGCAGTTCTTC
abundance: few; d_gene: TRBD2; j_gene: TRBJ2-1; v_gene: TRBV20-1; CDR3aa: CSARDPAGGRYNEQFF; CDR3nt: TGCAGTGCTAGAGATCCGGCGGGGGGCCGTTACAATGAGCAGTTCTTC
abundance: NA; d_gene: NA; j_gene: TRBJ2-1; v_gene: TRBV29-1; CDR3aa: CSGAREVGGNEQFF; CDR3nt: TGCAGCGGAGCTAGGGAGGTAGGAGGCAATGAGCAGTTCTTC
abundance: few; d_gene: TRBD2; j_gene: TRBJ2-1; v_gene: TRBV12-3/TRBV12-4; CDR3aa: CASRDLAGALNEQFF; CDR3nt: TGTGCCAGCAGGGACCTAGCGGGGGCACTCAATGAGCAGTTCTTC
abundance: few; d_gene: NA; j_gene: TRBJ2-1; v_gene: TRBV4-2; CDR3aa: CASSPDYLSYNEQFF; CDR3nt: TGTGCCAGCAGCCCGGACTATCTCTCCTACAATGAGCAGTTCTTC
abundance: few; d_gene: TRBD1; j_gene: TRBJ2-7; v_gene: TRBV5-1; CDR3aa: CASRGTGAPYEQYF; CDR3nt: TGCGCCAGCAGAGGTACAGGGGCCCCCTACGAGCAGTACTTC
abundance: NA; d_gene: NA; j_gene: TRBJ2-7; v_gene: TRBV6-1; CDR3aa: CASSADRFSLEQYF; CDR3nt: TGTGCCAGCAGTGCCGACAGGTTTTCGCTCGAGCAGTACTTC
abundance: many; d_gene: NA; j_gene: TRBJ1-1; v_gene: TRBV20-1; CDR3aa: CSAFYKADTEAFF; CDR3nt: TGCAGTGCCTTTTACAAGGCCGACACTGAAGCTTTCTTT
abundance: few; d_gene: NA; j_gene: TRBJ2-2; v_gene: TRBV27; CDR3aa: CASSQISGANTGELFF; CDR3nt: TGTGCCAGCAGCCAAATTAGCGGAGCGAACACCGGGGAGCTGTTTTTT
abundance: NA; d_gene: NA; j_gene: TRBJ2-1; v_gene: TRBV30; CDR3aa: CAWKAVHNEQFF; CDR3nt: TGTGCCTGGAAGGCGGTTCACAATGAGCAGTTCTTC
abundance: NA; d_gene: NA; j_gene: TRBJ1-4; v_gene: TRBV11-2; CDR3aa: CASSLGGQANEKLFF; CDR3nt: TGTGCCAGCAGCTTAGGGGGGCAGGCTAATGAAAAACTGTTTTTT
abundance: many; d_gene: TRBD2; j_gene: TRBJ2-7; v_gene: TRBV27; CDR3aa: CASSRTSGGYEQYF; CDR3nt: TGTGCCAGCAGTCGGACTAGCGGGGGGTACGAGCAGTACTTC
abundance: NA; d_gene: NA; j_gene: TRBJ2-1; v_gene: TRBV12-3/TRBV12-4; CDR3aa: CASSLLDPAYNEQFF; CDR3nt: TGTGCCAGCAGTTTGTTGGATCCGGCCTACAATGAGCAGTTCTTC
abundance: few; d_gene: TRBD1; j_gene: TRBJ2-7; v_gene: TRBV5-5; CDR3aa: CASRPWTGLYEQYF; CDR3nt: TGTGCCAGCAGACCCTGGACAGGGTTGTACGAGCAGTACTTC
abundance: NA; d_gene: NA; j_gene: TRBJ2-3; v_gene: TRBV11-2; CDR3aa: CASSLNQAGPPTDTQYF; CDR3nt: TGTGCCAGCAGTCTTAATCAAGCGGGCCCTCCCACAGATACGCAGTATTTT
abundance: many; d_gene: NA; j_gene: TRBJ1-1; v_gene: TRBV7-2; CDR3aa: CASSFLAGGYSTEAFF; CDR3nt: TGTGCCAGCAGCTTTTTAGCAGGCGGATATAGCACTGAAGCTTTCTTT
abundance: few; d_gene: NA; j_gene: TRBJ1-1; v_gene: TRBV29-1; CDR3aa: CSAGNAGVGAFF; CDR3nt: TGCAGCGCCGGAAACGCAGGGGTTGGAGCTTTCTTT
abundance: NA; d_gene: TRBD1; j_gene: TRBJ2-2; v_gene: TRBV7-3; CDR3aa: CASSFSGTGGDGELFF; CDR3nt: TGTGCCAGCAGCTTCTCCGGGACAGGGGGCGACGGGGAGCTGTTTTTT
abundance: many; d_gene: TRBD1; j_gene: TRBJ1-1; v_gene: TRBV25-1; CDR3aa: CASSLQGASTEAFF; CDR3nt: TGCGCCAGCAGCTTACAGGGGGCGAGCACTGAAGCTTTCTTT
abundance: few; d_gene: TRBD2; j_gene: TRBJ2-1; v_gene: TRBV20-1; CDR3aa: CSAKAGGRAEQFF; CDR3nt: TGCAGTGCTAAGGCGGGAGGACGGGCTGAGCAGTTCTTC
abundance: NA; d_gene: NA; j_gene: TRBJ2-2; v_gene: TRBV12-3/TRBV12-4; CDR3aa: CASSFLLGPGGELFF; CDR3nt: TGTGCCAGCAGTTTTTTATTAGGCCCTGGCGGGGAGCTGTTTTTT
abundance: NA; d_gene: NA; j_gene: TRBJ2-2; v_gene: TRBV12-3/TRBV12-4; CDR3aa: CASLSDGELFF; CDR3nt: TGTGCCAGCCTCTCCGACGGGGAGCTGTTTTTT
abundance: few; d_gene: TRBD2; j_gene: TRBJ2-3; v_gene: TRBV24-1; CDR3aa: CATSGTSGVGNTDTQYF; CDR3nt: TGTGCCACCAGTGGTACTAGCGGGGTCGGGAACACAGATACGCAGTATTTT
abundance: NA; d_gene: NA; j_gene: TRBJ2-3; v_gene: TRBV3-1; CDR3aa: CASSQLWIAENTDTQYF; CDR3nt: TGTGCCAGCAGCCAATTGTGGATAGCGGAGAACACAGATACGCAGTATTTT
abundance: few; d_gene: NA; j_gene: TRBJ1-3; v_gene: TRBV20-1; CDR3aa: CSASPLRNTIYF; CDR3nt: TGCAGTGCTAGTCCATTGAGGAACACCATATATTTT
abundance: many; d_gene: TRBD2; j_gene: TRBJ2-3; v_gene: TRBV6-2/TRBV6-3; CDR3aa: CASSYLPRREGPDTQYF; CDR3nt: TGTGCCAGCAGTTACCTCCCGAGGAGGGAGGGCCCCGATACGCAGTATTTT
abundance: NA; d_gene: NA; j_gene: TRBJ1-4; v_gene: TRBV15; CDR3aa: CATSSNPEKLFF; CDR3nt: TGTGCCACCAGCAGTAACCCGGAAAAACTGTTTTTT
abundance: NA; d_gene: TRBD1; j_gene: TRBJ2-2; v_gene: TRBV11-2; CDR3aa: CATNTGTGNTGELFF; CDR3nt: TGTGCCACCAATACCGGGACAGGGAACACCGGGGAGCTGTTTTTT
abundance: NA; d_gene: TRBD2; j_gene: TRBJ2-1; v_gene: TRBV2; CDR3aa: CASSEAGGPNEQFF; CDR3nt: TGTGCCAGCAGTGAAGCGGGAGGGCCGAATGAGCAGTTCTTC
abundance: NA; d_gene: NA; j_gene: TRBJ2-3; v_gene: TRBV7-7; CDR3aa: CASSFGQLKTDTQYF; CDR3nt: TGTGCTAGCAGCTTTGGACAGCTGAAGACAGATACGCAGTATTTT
abundance: NA; d_gene: NA; j_gene: TRBJ1-2; v_gene: TRBV20-1; CDR3aa: CSARNLANYGYTF; CDR3nt: TGCAGTGCTAGGAACTTAGCTAACTATGGCTACACCTTC
abundance: NA; d_gene: NA; j_gene: TRBJ2-7; v_gene: TRBV7-9; CDR3aa: CASVGLSYEQYF; CDR3nt: TGTGCCAGCGTTGGGCTCTCCTACGAGCAGTACTTC
abundance: NA; d_gene: NA; j_gene: TRBJ2-7; v_gene: TRBV12-3/TRBV12-4; CDR3aa: CAMDEQYF; CDR3nt: TGTGCCATGGACGAGCAGTACTTC
abundance: few; d_gene: NA; j_gene: TRBJ1-1; v_gene: TRBV12-3/TRBV12-4; CDR3aa: CASSAPRRTEAFF; CDR3nt: TGTGCCAGCAGTGCCCCCCGGAGAACTGAAGCTTTCTTT
abundance: few; d_gene: NA; j_gene: TRBJ1-4; v_gene: TRBV7-6; CDR3aa: CASSFRQEANEKLFF; CDR3nt: TGTGCCAGCAGCTTCAGACAGGAGGCTAATGAAAAACTGTTTTTT
abundance: few; d_gene: TRBD2; j_gene: TRBJ2-1; v_gene: TRBV11-2; CDR3aa: CASHPSSGSLYRYEQFF; CDR3nt: TGTGCCAGCCACCCTTCTAGCGGATCATTGTATAGGTATGAGCAGTTCTTC
abundance: NA; d_gene: TRBD1; j_gene: TRBJ1-1; v_gene: TRBV20-1; CDR3aa: CSASVGTGRNTEAFF; CDR3nt: TGCAGTGCTAGTGTAGGGACAGGGAGGAACACTGAAGCTTTCTTT
abundance: few; d_gene: TRBD2; j_gene: TRBJ2-3; v_gene: TRBV12-3/TRBV12-4; CDR3aa: CASSPIAGKQDTQYF; CDR3nt: TGTGCCAGCAGTCCAATAGCGGGGAAGCAGGATACGCAGTATTTT
abundance: NA; d_gene: TRBD2; j_gene: TRBJ2-1; v_gene: TRBV11-3; CDR3aa: CASRPGGSSSYNEQFF; CDR3nt: TGTGCCAGCAGGCCCGGGGGGTCGAGCTCCTACAATGAGCAGTTCTTC
abundance: NA; d_gene: TRBD1; j_gene: TRBJ2-3; v_gene: TRBV9; CDR3aa: CASSEDRGADTQYF; CDR3nt: TGTGCCAGCAGCGAGGACAGGGGAGCAGATACGCAGTATTTT
abundance: few; d_gene: NA; j_gene: TRBJ2-4; v_gene: TRBV7-9; CDR3aa: CASSLRTGGLAKNIQYF; CDR3nt: TGTGCCAGCAGCCTAAGGACGGGTGGGCTAGCCAAAAACATTCAGTACTTC
abundance: few; d_gene: NA; j_gene: TRBJ2-3; v_gene: TRBV5-1; CDR3aa: CASSLAAGGEIDTQYF; CDR3nt: TGCGCCAGCAGCTTGGCTGCGGGCGGGGAAATAGATACGCAGTATTTT
abundance: NA; d_gene: NA; j_gene: TRBJ2-1; v_gene: TRBV7-9; CDR3aa: CAIATPDPFF; CDR3nt: TGTGCCATCGCGACTCCTGATCCGTTCTTC
abundance: NA; d_gene: NA; j_gene: TRBJ2-2; v_gene: TRBV12-3/TRBV12-4; CDR3aa: CASSFLGIANTGELFF; CDR3nt: TGTGCCAGCAGTTTCCTGGGGATCGCGAACACCGGGGAGCTGTTTTTT
abundance: few; d_gene: NA; j_gene: TRBJ2-7; v_gene: TRBV6-1; CDR3aa: CASRETGQIREQYF; CDR3nt: TGTGCCAGCAGGGAAACAGGGCAAATTCGGGAGCAGTACTTC
abundance: NA; d_gene: TRBD1; j_gene: TRBJ1-1; v_gene: TRBV7-9; CDR3aa: CASRTTGGITEAFF; CDR3nt: TGTGCCAGCAGAACTACAGGGGGCATCACTGAAGCTTTCTTT
abundance: many; d_gene: NA; j_gene: TRBJ2-1; v_gene: TRBV7-6; CDR3aa: CASSLGPTGYNEQFF; CDR3nt: TGTGCCAGCAGCTTAGGACCAACGGGATACAATGAGCAGTTCTTC
abundance: NA; d_gene: TRBD1; j_gene: TRBJ1-4; v_gene: TRBV11-2; CDR3aa: CASSLAGQWEKLFF; CDR3nt: TGTGCCAGCAGCCTCGCGGGACAGTGGGAAAAACTGTTTTTT
abundance: NA; d_gene: NA; j_gene: TRBJ1-2; v_gene: TRBV9; CDR3aa: CASSSGGFLDRYYGYTF; CDR3nt: TGTGCCAGCAGCTCGGGGGGTTTCCTGGACAGATACTATGGCTACACCTTC